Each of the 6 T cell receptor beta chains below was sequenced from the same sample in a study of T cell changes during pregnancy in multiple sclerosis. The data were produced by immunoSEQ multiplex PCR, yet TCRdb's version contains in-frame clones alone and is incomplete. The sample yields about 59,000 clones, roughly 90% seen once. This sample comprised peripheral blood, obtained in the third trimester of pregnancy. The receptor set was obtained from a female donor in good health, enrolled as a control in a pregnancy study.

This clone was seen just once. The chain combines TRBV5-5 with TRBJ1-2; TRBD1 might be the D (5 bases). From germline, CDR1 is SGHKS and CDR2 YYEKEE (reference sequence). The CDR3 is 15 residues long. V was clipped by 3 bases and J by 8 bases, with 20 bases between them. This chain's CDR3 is CASSYTRDWLGGYTF. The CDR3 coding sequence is TGTGCCAGCAGCTATACCAGGGACTGGCTCGGGGGCTACACCTTC.

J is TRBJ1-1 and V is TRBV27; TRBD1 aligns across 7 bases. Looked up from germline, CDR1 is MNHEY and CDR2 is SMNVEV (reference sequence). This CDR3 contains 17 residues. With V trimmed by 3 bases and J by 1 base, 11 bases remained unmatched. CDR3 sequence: CASSFRETRGPNTEAFF. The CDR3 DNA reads TGTGCCAGCAGTTTTCGTGAAACAAGGGGGCCGAACACTGAAGCTTTCTTT.

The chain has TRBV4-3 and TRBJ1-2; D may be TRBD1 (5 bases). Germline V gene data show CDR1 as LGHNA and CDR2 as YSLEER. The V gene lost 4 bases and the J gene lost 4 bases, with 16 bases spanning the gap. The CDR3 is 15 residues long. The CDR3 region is CASSPDPGSRYGYTF. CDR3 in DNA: TGCGCCAGCAGCCCAGATCCAGGGTCTCGCTATGGCTACACCTTC.

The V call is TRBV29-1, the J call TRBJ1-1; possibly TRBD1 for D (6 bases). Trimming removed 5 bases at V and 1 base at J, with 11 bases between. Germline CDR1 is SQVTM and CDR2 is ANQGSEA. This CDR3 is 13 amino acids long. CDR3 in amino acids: CSVSRDKNTEAFF. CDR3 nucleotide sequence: TGCAGCGTTTCCCGGGACAAGAACACTGAAGCTTTCTTT.

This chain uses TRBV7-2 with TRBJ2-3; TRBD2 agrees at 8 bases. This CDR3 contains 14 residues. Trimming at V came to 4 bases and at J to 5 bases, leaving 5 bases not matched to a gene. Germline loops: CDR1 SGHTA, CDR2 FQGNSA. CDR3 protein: CASSSRLALDTQYF. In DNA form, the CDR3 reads TGTGCCAGCAGCTCCCGACTAGCGTTAGATACGCAGTATTTT.

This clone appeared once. The CDR3 loop is CASSQEGGSKGDTQYF. CDR3 DNA: TGTGCCAGCAGCCAAGAAGGAGGCTCGAAAGGAGATACGCAGTATTTT. The chain recombines TRBV4-2 with TRBJ2-3; D may be TRBD2 (5 bases). Between the trimmed V and J ends, which lost 0 bases and 5 bases, there was a span of 15 bases. Germline assignment: CDR1 LGHNA and CDR2 YNFKEQ. CDR3 length equals 16 residues.